These 15 T cell receptor beta chains came from one sample sequenced in a study of human T cells and chemical hapten exposure. This sample's time point: patch test 2, 6 weeks after DPC sensitization. Treatment defined: therapeutic diphenylcyclopropenone sensitization with weekly scalp DPC. TCRdb called the RACE reads again in MiXCR, with one record for every CDR3 protein. Of hundreds of thousands of distinct CDR3 sequences listed, around 6% are singletons. This material consisted of whole blood, taken in connection with sensitization to the hapten diphenylcyclopropenone (DPC). All receptors derive from a woman aged 18-30 years with alopecia areata. Some clones in this sample may be carry-over from other donors' samples.

Ten or more counts support this clonotype. The chain links TRBV12-3 or TRBV12-4 to TRBJ1-1; a possible D gene is TRBD1 (5 bases). This CDR3 comprises 13 residues. V was trimmed by 7 bases and J by 1 base, leaving 10 bases between them. CDR3 nucleotide sequence: TGTGCCAGCACCCGTACAGGGAACACTGAAGCTTTCTTT. This encodes CASTRTGNTEAFF.

This clonotype was detected a few times. This rearrangement joins TRBV9 to TRBJ1-2; 8 bases map to TRBD1. This CDR3 spans 14 amino acids. Per germline, CDR1 SGDLS and CDR2 YYNGEE. V dropped 10 bases and J dropped 8; count of bases not matched to a gene: 16. DNA of the CDR3: TGTGCCTCGACCCCCAACACAGGGGGAGGCGGCTACACCTTC. Translated, it gives CASTPNTGGGGYTF.

This clonotype was observed at least ten times. The V call is TRBV4-1, the J call TRBJ2-7; TRBD1 matches at 9 bases. This CDR3 spans 15 amino acids. Germline CDR1 reads MGHRA; CDR2 reads YSYEKL. The trim removed 1 base at V and 1 base at J, leaving 2 bases unmatched. The CDR3 region has the DNA TGCGCCAGCAGCCAAGCCGGGACAGGGTCCTACGAGCAGTACTTC. Protein: CASSQAGTGSYEQYF.

A single count supports this clonotype. V gene TRBV5-6 combines with J gene TRBJ2-7; 7 nucleotides align to TRBD1. Looked up from germline, CDR1 is SGHDT and CDR2 is YYEEEE. This CDR3 is built from 14 residues. The junction had 8 bases not matched to a gene; V was cut back by 4 bases and J by 4 bases. The CDR3 DNA follows: TGTGCCAGCAGCGACGACAGGGCCCGATACGAGCAGTACTTC. This gives the protein CASSDDRARYEQYF.

The chain has TRBV12-3 or TRBV12-4 and TRBJ2-7; tentatively, D is TRBD2 (5 bases). V was pared by 8 bases and J by 6 bases, with 17 bases between. The CDR3 contains 13 residues. The CDR3, as DNA: TGTGCCAGCTCCCCCCGGGAACGGGTCGAGCAGTACTTC. Amino acids: CASSPRERVEQYF.

This clonotype was detected many times. The chain joins TRBV29-1 to TRBJ2-7; perhaps TRBD1 as D (5 bases). The length of the CDR3 is 14 residues. CDR1 is SQVTM and CDR2 is ANQGSEA in the germline V gene. Between the trimmed V and J ends, which lost 4 bases and 4 bases, there was a span of 17 bases. In DNA form, the CDR3 reads TGCAGCGTTGCCCAGGGTCCGGGCGAGTACGAGCAGTACTTC. Residues: CSVAQGPGEYEQYF.

The chain combines TRBV7-9 with TRBJ2-3; 7 nucleotides line up with TRBD1. CDR1 and CDR2 (germline): SEHNR, FQNEAQ (reference sequence). Losses at the gene ends were 4 bases for V and 4 bases for J; bases not matched to a gene: 5. The CDR3 spans 14 residues. The CDR3 region is CASSSAGTADTQYF. The DNA of the CDR3 is TGTGCCAGCAGCTCAGCCGGGACAGCAGATACGCAGTATTTT.

This clonotype showed up many times. The J gene is TRBJ2-3, the V gene TRBV7-2; 10 bases fit TRBD2. CDR1 is SGHTA, CDR2 FQGNSA, per germline. The CDR3 length is 16 residues. The ends lost 4 bases at V and 2 bases at J; junction bases unmatched: 6. The chain's CDR3 is CASSSPLAGYTDTQYF. The DNA for the CDR3 is TGTGCCAGCAGCTCCCCACTAGCGGGGTACACAGATACGCAGTATTTT.

This clonotype has just a few counts. The gene calls are TRBV29-1 and TRBJ2-3; 7 bases fit TRBD1. Per the germline V gene, CDR1 is SQVTM and CDR2 is ANQGSEA. After removal of 3 bases from V and 6 bases from J, the junction contained 6 bases not matched to a gene. The CDR3 has 13 residues. CDR3 coding DNA: TGCAGCGTTGAGGACAGGCCAAGGGATACGCAGTATTTT. The encoded protein is CSVEDRPRDTQYF.

In this sample, this clonotype turned up many times. This chain connects TRBV2 to TRBJ1-1; TRBD1 agrees at 10 bases. The CDR3 runs to 16 residues. V was pared by 3 bases and J by 0 bases, with 4 bases of the junction left unmatched. Per the germline V gene, CDR1 is SNHLY and CDR2 is FYNNEI. CDR3 coding DNA: TGTGCCAGCAGTGAGGGACAGGGGTTACTGAACACTGAAGCTTTCTTT. Translation gives CASSEGQGLLNTEAFF.

Concerning this clonotype itself: Since a much larger clone is just one base distant, this may be a read error. Given the absence of the conserved phenylalanine or tryptophan at the CDR3 end, a read error is likely. The chain uses TRBV29-1 and TRBJ1-1; perhaps TRBD1 as D (5 bases). Trimming removed 7 bases at V and 11 bases at J, with 11 bases between. The CDR3 covers 9 residues. From germline, CDR1 is SQVTM and CDR2 ANQGSEA. The CDR3 protein is CSAPGAAFI. The CDR3 DNA sequence: TGCAGCGCCCCTGGGGCCGCTTTCATT.

This clonotype was seen many times. The V call is TRBV9, the J call TRBJ1-6; no firm D call. Per the germline V gene, CDR1 is SGDLS and CDR2 is YYNGEE. The CDR3 covers 15 residues. V lost 4 bases to trimming and J lost 7 bases, with 15 bases between them. The CDR3 DNA sequence: TGTGCCAGCAGCTCGCGCAGGAAACCCAATTCACCCCTCCACTTT. Translated: CASSSRRKPNSPLHF.

This chain joins TRBV28 and TRBJ1-1, with D hard to call. Trimming took 4 bases from V and 3 from J, leaving 18 bases between them. Germline V lookup: CDR1 MDHEN, CDR2 SYDVKM. This CDR3 comprises 16 residues. Here the CDR3 DNA reads TGTGCCAGCAGTTATTTATCTGAGATTAGGGACACTGAAGCTTTCTTT. Protein product: CASSYLSEIRDTEAFF.

This chain uses TRBV4-2 with TRBJ1-2; 11 nucleotides agree with TRBD1. CDR1 is LGHNA and CDR2 is YNFKEQ in the germline V gene. There are 15 residues in the CDR3. J lost 7 bases, V lost 6 bases, and 10 bases had no gene match. The CDR3 coding sequence is TGTGCCAGCAGACGGATTGGACAGGGGGCAGGTGGCTACACCTTC. It is translated as CASRRIGQGAGGYTF.

Points on this clonotype: An end of the junction differs from the germline gene, which may be a read error. The chain is built from TRBV2 and TRBJ1-1, with D tentatively TRBD1 (5 bases). The CDR3 spans 14 residues. In germline, CDR1 is SNHLY, CDR2 FYNNEI. The CDR3 loop is CTSSTATMNTEAFF. The CDR3 DNA reads TGTACCAGCTCGACAGCGACCATGAACACTGAAGCTTTCTTT.